These 28 T cell receptor beta chains were sequenced from one sample in a study of regulatory T cells in long-lasting Graves disease. The time point was: persistent/refractory GD, antithyroid drugs over 5 years with positive TRAb. Following extraction of RNA from PBMCs, that RNA was used to make the TCR library. CDR3 regions were amplified by Arm-PCR using iRepertoire HTBI primers to build TCR beta libraries. TCRdb processed the multiplex PCR reads anew with MiXCR; each CDR3 protein has one entry. The sample holds fewer than 450,000 distinct CDR3 sequences, less than 25% seen once. The sequences come from peripheral blood mononuclear cells (PBMCs), collected when the disease was refractory, from a patient treated with antithyroid drugs. Receptors originate from a female donor with Graves disease.

This clonotype was seen more than once but under ten times. The rearrangement uses TRBV6-2 or TRBV6-3 and TRBJ1-3, with no clear D. This CDR3 contains 14 residues. Trimming left V 6 bases short and J 4 bases short, with 13 bases between. Germline assignment: CDR1 MNHEY and CDR2 SVGEGT. The CDR3 DNA sequence: TGTGCCAGCAGAAGCCAGGTCTCCGGAAACACCATATATTTT. Protein: CASRSQVSGNTIYF.

This clonotype was seen many times. V usage is TRBV3-1 and J usage is TRBJ2-7; 9 positions match TRBD2. The V and J ends lost 3 bases and 3 bases, in that order; junction bases with no gene match: 6. Germline V gene data show CDR1 as LGHDT and CDR2 as YNNKEL (reference sequence). The CDR3 sequence is 15 residues long. The CDR3 spells CASSHRGRGGYEQYF. Here the CDR3 DNA reads TGTGCCAGCAGCCACCGCGGGAGGGGGGGCTACGAGCAGTACTTC.

The rearrangement links TRBV19 to TRBJ1-5, with TRBD1 identical over 7 bases. This CDR3 contains 13 residues. Germline-derived CDR1 and CDR2 are LNHDA and SQIVND (reference sequence). The junction had 9 bases not matched to a gene; V was cut back by 5 bases and J by 11 bases. CDR3 loop: CASSPDWGQTQHF. CDR3 in DNA: TGTGCCAGTAGTCCCGACTGGGGACAGACCCAGCATTTT. The whole variable domain, remainder taken from reference TRBV19 and TRBJ1-5, is DGGITQSPKYLFRKEGQNVTLSCEQNLNHDAMYWYRQDPGQGLRLIYYSQIVNDFQKGDIAEGYSVSREKKESFPLTVTSAQKNPTAFYLCASSPDWGQTQHFGDGTRLSIL.

V gene TRBV7-2 combines with J gene TRBJ1-5; D uncertain. Germline V gene sequence: CDR1 SGHTA, CDR2 FQGNSA. This CDR3 spans 12 amino acids. Trimming cost V 11 bases and J 0 bases, with 8 bases left between them. CDR3 protein: CASGGSNQPQHF. CDR3 sequence (DNA): TGTGCCTCTGGTGGTAGCAATCAGCCCCAGCATTTT. The full variable domain, rest sourced from reference TRBV7-2 and TRBJ1-5, is GAGVSQSPSNKVTEKGKDVELRCDPISGHTALYWYRQSLGQGLEFLIYFQGNSAPDKSGLPSDRFSAERTGGSVSTLTIQRTQQEDSAVYLCASGGSNQPQHFGDGTRLSIL.

This clonotype was picked up many times. The gene calls are TRBV28 and TRBJ2-7; 11 bases fit TRBD2. CDR1 and CDR2 from the germline V gene are MDHEN and SYDVKM. CDR3 size: 14 residues. V shed 10 bases, J shed 7 bases, and the junction held 12 bases outside the gene matches. CDR3 DNA sequence: TGTGCCACCCGAACTCTAGCGGGAGGATGGGAGCAGTACTTC. Amino acids: CATRTLAGGWEQYF.

This clonotype was counted between two and nine times. The chain recombines TRBV27 with TRBJ1-2; the match to TRBD1 covers 11 bases. V dropped 7 bases and J dropped 8; count of bases not matched to a gene: 18. This CDR3 has 17 amino acids. Germline assignment: CDR1 MNHEY and CDR2 SMNVEV (reference sequence). Here the CDR3 DNA reads TGTGCCAGCACTTCCGGGACAGGGGGAAACCCCTCTCGGGGCTACACCTTC. Translated: CASTSGTGGNPSRGYTF.

The chain has TRBV12-3 or TRBV12-4 and TRBJ1-1; TRBD1 matches 10 bases. This CDR3 has 14 amino acids. The ends lost 6 bases at V and 8 bases at J; junction bases unmatched: 9. The chain's CDR3 is CASSPGTGDAEAFF. The DNA for the CDR3 is TGTGCCAGCAGCCCCGGGACAGGGGACGCCGAAGCTTTCTTT.

This clonotype has ten or more counts. This chain uses TRBV20-1 with TRBJ1-5; 9 bases align to TRBD1. J was trimmed by 3 bases and V by 5 bases; bases with no gene match: 8. The germline V gene encodes CDR1 DFQATT and CDR2 SNEGSKA (reference sequence). The CDR3 consists of 15 residues. CDR3 loop: CSASTGTGHNQPQHF. The CDR3 coding sequence is TGCAGTGCTTCGACCGGGACAGGGCACAATCAGCCCCAGCATTTT.

This clonotype appeared a few times. The gene calls are TRBV6-2 or TRBV6-3 and TRBJ2-2; 14 positions match TRBD2. CDR1 is MNHEY and CDR2 is SVGEGT in the germline V gene. This CDR3 region has 16 residues. Germline trimming cut 6 bases from V and 7 bases from J; bases unmatched to any gene: 7. The CDR3 DNA reads as TGTGCCAGCAGAGAACGACTAGCGGGAGGGCACGGGGAGCTGTTTTTT. It is translated as CASRERLAGGHGELFF.

This chain links TRBV5-5 with TRBJ1-5, with 8 bases identical to TRBD1. This CDR3 spans 15 amino acids. Per germline, CDR1 SGHKS and CDR2 YYEKEE (reference sequence). The V and J ends lost 3 bases and 5 bases, in that order; junction bases with no gene match: 7. CDR3 DNA: TGTGCCAGCAGCTCTGGACAGGGAGAGGATCAGCCCCAGCATTTT. It encodes CASSSGQGEDQPQHF. The whole variable domain, filled in from reference TRBV5-5 and TRBJ1-5, reads DAGVTQSPTHLIKTRGQQVTLRCSPISGHKSVSWYQQVLGQGPQFIFQYYEKEERGRGNFPDRFSARQFPNYSSELNVNALLLGDSALYLCASSSGQGEDQPQHFGDGTRLSIL.

This clonotype was detected ten times or more. The chain links TRBV13 to TRBJ2-5; no reliable D call. The CDR3 has 12 amino acids. V dropped 5 bases and J dropped 1 base, with 5 bases sitting between them. CDR1 is PRHDT and CDR2 is FYEKMQ in the germline V gene (reference sequence). The CDR3 coding sequence is TGTGCCAGCAGCAAAGCCCAAGAGACCCAGTACTTC. Its translation is CASSKAQETQYF.

This clonotype was seen at least ten times. The genes are TRBV6-1 and TRBJ2-2, with 7 positions matching TRBD1. Germline V gene sequence: CDR1 MNHNS, CDR2 SASEGT. The V gene end was trimmed by 6 bases and the J gene end by 5 bases; junction bases not matched to a gene: 9. CDR3 length equals 15 residues. The CDR3: CASRPGQTKTGELFF. CDR3 nucleotides: TGTGCCAGCAGGCCGGGACAGACTAAGACCGGGGAGCTGTTTTTT.

A few counts support this clonotype. The V gene is TRBV7-2, the J gene TRBJ1-1; D unresolved. The V and J ends lost 3 bases and 4 bases respectively, with 12 bases between them. Germline V gene lookup returns CDR1 SGHTA and CDR2 FQGNSA. This CDR3 has 14 amino acids. Here the CDR3 reads CASSLFKGGTEAFF. CDR3 sequence (DNA): TGTGCCAGCAGCTTGTTCAAGGGTGGCACTGAAGCTTTCTTT. Filled out from reference TRBV7-2 and TRBJ1-1, the complete variable domain reads GAGVSQSPSNKVTEKGKDVELRCDPISGHTALYWYRQSLGQGLEFLIYFQGNSAPDKSGLPSDRFSAERTGGSVSTLTIQRTQQEDSAVYLCASSLFKGGTEAFFGQGTRLTVV.

This CDR3 reads CASSRRFQETQYF. CDR3 in DNA: TGTGCCAGCAGCCGGCGATTCCAAGAGACCCAGTACTTC. The chain couples TRBV7-2 to TRBJ2-5; no definite D call. The V and J ends lost 5 bases and 1 base respectively, with 8 bases between them. The CDR3 runs 13 residues. Germline V gene sequence: CDR1 SGHTA, CDR2 FQGNSA. The entire variable domain, with the rest obtained from reference TRBV7-2 and TRBJ2-5, is as follows: GAGVSQSPSNKVTEKGKDVELRCDPISGHTALYWYRQSLGQGLEFLIYFQGNSAPDKSGLPSDRFSAERTGGSVSTLTIQRTQQEDSAVYLCASSRRFQETQYFGPGTRLLVL.

This clonotype occurred many times. CDR3 loop: CSARDWASLSYEQYF. In DNA, the CDR3 is TGCAGTGCTAGAGACTGGGCGTCCCTCTCCTACGAGCAGTACTTC. This chain joins TRBV20-1 and TRBJ2-7; D uncertain. Germline CDR1 is DFQATT and CDR2 is SNEGSKA (reference sequence). Trimming left V 0 bases short and J 0 bases short, with 12 bases between. This CDR3 is 15 amino acids long.

This rearrangement joins TRBV29-1 to TRBJ1-4, with D possibly TRBD1 on 5 matching bases. CDR3 length: 12 residues. Trimming pared 7 bases from V and 11 bases from J, leaving 17 bases between. Germline CDR1 and CDR2: SQVTM and ANQGSEA. The CDR3 region has the DNA TGCAGCGCGGGGACTCCGGATGTGAAACTGTTTTTT. It yields the protein CSAGTPDVKLFF.

The table lists this clonotype with many counts. The chain is built from TRBV5-8 and TRBJ1-1; unclear D gene. The CDR3 is made up of 13 amino acids. V lost 4 bases to trimming and J lost 3 bases, with 10 bases between them. Germline V gene data show CDR1 as SGHTS and CDR2 as YDEGEE. CDR3 residues: CASSTSGYTEAFF. The CDR3 DNA is TGTGCCAGCAGCACATCAGGTTACACTGAAGCTTTCTTT.

This clonotype has more than one count but fewer than ten. The genes are TRBV7-2 and TRBJ1-6, with D unresolved. The CDR3 has 18 amino acids. V was shortened by 2 bases and J by 10 bases, with 24 bases between the two germline ends. Germline CDR1 reads SGHTA; CDR2 reads FQGNSA. Here the CDR3 DNA reads TGTGCCAGCAGCTTATTCGTTCGAGGCGGCCTTGGGCTATCACCCCTCCACTTT. Amino acids: CASSLFVRGGLGLSPLHF.

The table lists this clonotype with a few counts. The genes are TRBV7-6 and TRBJ2-7, with 7 positions matching TRBD2. The CDR3 runs to 15 residues. Germline V gene sequence: CDR1 SGHVS, CDR2 FNYEAQ. Trimming took 5 bases from V and 0 from J; bases not matched to a gene: 7. The CDR3 loop reads CASSPQAGPSYEQYF. CDR3 bases: TGTGCCAGCAGCCCCCAAGCGGGACCCTCCTACGAGCAGTACTTC.

This clonotype has more than one count but fewer than ten. V usage is TRBV4-2 and J usage is TRBJ1-1; D gene uncertain. The V end lost 0 bases, the J end lost 10 bases, and 6 bases lay between the germline ends. This CDR3 region has 11 residues. The germline CDR1 and CDR2 sequences are LGHNA and YNFKEQ. The CDR3 loop reads CASSQEAAAFF. As DNA, the CDR3 is TGTGCCAGCAGCCAAGAGGCAGCAGCTTTCTTT.

The chain is built from TRBV7-4 and TRBJ2-7, with 11 positions matching TRBD2. V lost 0 bases, J lost 4 bases, and 5 bases stayed unmatched. The germline V gene has CDR1 SGHVT and CDR2 SQSDAQ. The CDR3 sequence is 16 residues long. The CDR3 reads CASSLAGTSGCYEQYF. The CDR3 DNA reads TGTGCCAGCAGCTTAGCGGGGACTAGCGGATGTTACGAGCAGTACTTC.

This clonotype was counted only a few times. The chain links TRBV3-1 to TRBJ2-7, with 8 bases lining up with TRBD2. CDR1 and CDR2 (germline): LGHDT, YNNKEL (reference sequence). There are 15 residues in the CDR3. With V trimmed by 4 bases and J by 2 bases, 7 bases remained unmatched. CDR3 residues: CASSLSSGSAYEQYF. Here the CDR3 DNA reads TGTGCCAGCAGCCTCTCAAGCGGGAGCGCCTACGAGCAGTACTTC.

There are a few counts of this clonotype. V gene TRBV18 combines with J gene TRBJ1-1, with 9 positions matching TRBD1. This CDR3 is 15 amino acids long. The junction had 8 bases not matched to a gene; V was cut back by 4 bases and J by 5 bases. CDR1 and CDR2 (germline): KGHSH, LQKENI. The DNA of the CDR3 is TGTGCCAGCTCACGTAAACAGGGGGCCGGGACTGAAGCTTTCTTT. Its translation: CASSRKQGAGTEAFF.

The sample holds a few counts of this clonotype. CDR3: CASSKSGTGNEQFF. DNA for the CDR3: TGTGCCAGCAGCAAGTCCGGGACAGGGAATGAGCAGTTCTTC. The rearrangement joins TRBV6-1 to TRBJ2-1, with 9 bases fitting TRBD1. The CDR3 contains 14 residues. Trimming cost V 6 bases and J 7 bases; bases outside gene matches: 7. Looked up from germline, CDR1 is MNHNS and CDR2 is SASEGT.

This chain connects TRBV6-2 or TRBV6-3 to TRBJ2-1, with D perhaps matching TRBD1 (6 bases). V gave up 2 bases and J gave up 6 bases, with 17 bases separating them. This CDR3 region has 16 residues. Germline assignment: CDR1 MNHEY and CDR2 SVGEGT. This CDR3 is CASSYTPGQRSNEQFF. As DNA, the CDR3 is TGTGCCAGCAGTTACACTCCGGGACAAAGGTCCAATGAGCAGTTCTTC.

A word on this clonotype: Mismatch with germline at one junction end may stem from a read error. The chain combines TRBV28 with TRBJ2-2; 7 bases agree with TRBD1. Germline loops: CDR1 MDHEN, CDR2 SYDVKM. CDR3 length equals 15 residues. The DNA of the CDR3 is TGTGCCAGCGGTTTGACAGGGCGAGACACCGGGGAGCTGTTTTTT. Its translation: CASGLTGRDTGELFF.

This clonotype has at least ten counts. V usage is TRBV11-2 and J usage is TRBJ1-5; D unresolved. V was pared by 0 bases and J by 1 base, with 1 base between. The CDR3 runs to 13 residues. The germline V gene has CDR1 SGHAT and CDR2 FQNNGV. Here the CDR3 reads CASSLESNQPQHF. The CDR3 DNA reads TGTGCCAGCAGCTTAGAAAGCAATCAGCCCCAGCATTTT.

The chain employs TRBV19 and TRBJ2-2; D is undetermined. The CDR3 loop spans 13 amino acids. Looked up from germline, CDR1 is LNHDA and CDR2 is SQIVND (reference sequence). V was clipped by 3 bases and J by 7 bases, with 9 bases between them. DNA for the CDR3: TGTGCCAGTAGTATGGCAGGTATCGGGGAGCTGTTTTTT. Translated: CASSMAGIGELFF.